The present T cell receptor beta chain was sequenced within a study of T cells in Graves' hyperthyroidism and ophthalmopathy. General observations from the study: Ophthalmopathy and stable hyperthyroidism were separated by a 13 V-J model. Blood also carried most thyroid clonotypes expanded above 0.001.

The CDR3 runs 13 residues. V dropped 5 bases and J dropped 7 bases, with 12 bases sitting between them. Germline CDR1 reads MNHNS; CDR2 reads SASEGT. Amplification yielded TCR beta CDR3 regions, with RNA transcripts as the source. When the TCR CDR3 underwent first-round RT-PCR, the HTBI primer set was used. A single record per CDR3 protein comes from TCRdb applying MiXCR to the multiplex PCR reads. The sample carries 250,000 or so distinct CDR3 sequences, about 15% recorded once. The blood sample dates from first hyperthyroidism diagnosis, preceding any ophthalmopathy symptoms. Using less than 12 ml of fresh peripheral blood, PBMCs were prepared. This clonotype was recorded at least ten times. Its matching antigen is unknown.

The receptor comes from a woman aged 50 to 60 with Graves' hyperthyroidism that later progressed to Graves' ophthalmopathy. The sequenced sample was blood. The V gene is TRBV6-1, the J gene TRBJ1-5; D remains unclear. CDR3: CASSYRSWQPQHF. The CDR3, as DNA: TGTGCCAGCAGTTATAGGAGTTGGCAGCCCCAGCATTTT.